This T cell receptor (beta chain) was observed in a study of cytotoxic CD8 clonotypes in ibrutinib-treated CLL. Looking at the study overall: An average of about 250,000 productive templates and 94,082 productive rearrangements was obtained per sample. Overall study findings and caveats: Baseline clonality, above age-matched healthy donor levels, tracked circulating CD8+ T-cell counts.

The CDR3 extends over 13 amino acids. Germline CDR1 LGHNA, CDR2 YNFKEQ. The V end was cut by 4 bases, the J end by 9 bases, with 13 bases between. This table comes from immunoSEQ multiplex PCR, and its TCRdb copy is limited to in-frame clones, with some not included. The sample lists 250,000 or so clones, about three quarters occurring once. This clone was found a few times. Antigen unknown. The chain combines TRBV4-2 with TRBJ2-1; no definite D call. Sequences were derived from PBMCs, sampled after 24 months of ibrutinib treatment. The clonotype originates from a human donor with chronic lymphocytic leukemia. The DNA of the CDR3 is TGTGCCAGCAGCCCAGGCGAAGGGCTTGAGCAGTTCTTC. Its protein is CASSPGEGLEQFF.